A selection of T cell receptor beta chains follows, all from one sample in a study of identical twins. TCRdb passed the 5' RACE reads through MiXCR, listing each CDR3 protein once. The data contain hundreds of thousands of distinct CDR3 sequences, 7% of them singletons. These data were also filed under a second study, of yellow fever vaccine responses in identical twins.

Material: memory (CD45RO+) T cells sorted from blood. The origin of the receptors is a woman aged 18-29 years in good health. Each CDR3 is given with its conserved first and last residue. A D gene is named only where the DNA matches it firmly. Expanded clones are given a class, and other clones once, few, many or no size at all.

v_gene	d_gene	abundance	j_gene	len	CDR3aa	CDR3nt
TRBV5-6	NA	NA	TRBJ2-2	15	CASSPTVPNTGELFF	TGTGCCAGCAGCCCTACAGTTCCGAACACCGGGGAGCTGTTTTTT
TRBV12-3/TRBV12-4	NA	many	TRBJ1-4	17	CASRPRGGDATNEKLFF	TGTGCCAGCAGACCCCGCGGGGGGGATGCAACTAATGAAAAACTGTTTTTT
TRBV4-1	TRBD2	many	TRBJ2-5	14	CASSLGGPQETQYF	TGCGCCAGCAGCCTGGGAGGGCCGCAAGAGACCCAGTACTTC
TRBV5-1	TRBD2	few	TRBJ2-1	15	CASRPSAGVYNEQFF	TGCGCCAGCAGACCCTCGGCGGGGGTCTACAATGAGCAGTTCTTC
TRBV2	TRBD1	few	TRBJ2-6	15	CASGQGISGANVLTF	TGTGCCAGCGGACAGGGAATCTCAGGGGCCAACGTCCTGACTTTC
TRBV20-1	TRBD1	NA	TRBJ2-3	15	CSAIRGQGHQDTQYF	TGCAGTGCTATTAGGGGACAGGGCCACCAGGATACGCAGTATTTT
TRBV7-2	TRBD2	few	TRBJ2-1	14	CASSFTSGIYEQFF	TGTGCCAGCAGCTTTACTAGCGGGATTTATGAGCAGTTCTTC
TRBV7-9	NA	NA	TRBJ2-7	16	CASSLALAGRSYEQYF	TGTGCCAGCAGCTTAGCGTTAGCAGGGAGGTCCTACGAGCAGTACTTC
TRBV7-3	TRBD2	NA	TRBJ2-7	15	CASSLVGGSAYEQYF	TGTGCCAGCAGCCTGGTAGGCGGGAGCGCCTACGAGCAGTACTTC
TRBV4-1	TRBD1	NA	TRBJ1-1	14	CASSQGGSYTEAFF	TGCGCCAGCAGTCAAGGGGGCAGCTACACTGAAGCTTTCTTT
TRBV9	NA	NA	TRBJ1-1	13	CASSVGSNTEAFF	TGTGCCAGCAGCGTAGGGTCCAACACTGAAGCTTTCTTT
TRBV15	TRBD1	NA	TRBJ2-3	15	CATSVNRGATDTQYF	TGTGCCACCAGCGTTAACAGGGGAGCAACAGATACGCAGTATTTT
TRBV27	NA	NA	TRBJ1-1	20	CASSLSIRRRGLEGNTEAFF	TGTGCCAGCAGTTTATCAATTCGGAGGCGGGGGCTCGAGGGGAACACTGAAGCTTTCTTT
TRBV6-6	NA	NA	TRBJ1-4	11	CASSYGQGFFF	TGTGCCAGCAGTTACGGTCAAGGCTTTTTTTTT
TRBV20-1	NA	many	TRBJ1-4	14	CSARDLEGPEKLFF	TGCAGTGCTAGAGATTTGGAGGGCCCTGAAAAACTGTTTTTT
TRBV3-1	TRBD2	NA	TRBJ2-1	15	CASSSSGRSYNEQFF	TGTGCCAGCAGCTCTAGCGGGAGATCGTACAATGAGCAGTTCTTC
TRBV27	TRBD1	many	TRBJ1-1	13	CASRAGQGAEAFF	TGTGCCAGCAGGGCTGGACAGGGGGCTGAAGCTTTCTTT
TRBV20-1	NA	once	TRBJ2-5	15	CSARDIRGPQETQYF	TGCAGTGCTAGAGATATCAGGGGTCCCCAAGAGACCCAGTACTTC